One sample yielded the 23 T cell receptor beta chains listed below, sequenced in a study of OX40 agonist ivuxolimab in advanced cancers. TCRdb keeps only in-frame clones here, not all; method: immunoSEQ multiplex PCR. The table includes over 60,000 clones, about 85% detected once. The starting material was CD4+ or CD8+ T cells sorted from blood, obtained in a trial of the OX40 agonist ivuxolimab. These receptors were taken from an adult with an advanced solid tumor such as melanoma, head and neck, liver or kidney cancer.

This sequence joins TRBV2 and TRBJ1-6; D might be TRBD1 (5 bases). This CDR3 contains 15 residues. Per the germline V gene, CDR1 is SNHLY and CDR2 is FYNNEI. V lost 2 bases to trimming and J lost 7 bases, with 12 bases between them. CDR3 amino acids: CASSERQGGNSPLHF. CDR3 sequence (DNA): TGTGCCAGCAGTGAAAGGCAGGGAGGCAATTCACCCCTCCACTTT. Full variable domain (remainder filled in from reference TRBV2 and TRBJ1-6): EPEVTQTPSHQVTQMGQEVILRCVPISNHLYFYWYRQILGQKVEFLVSFYNNEISEKSEIFDDQFSVERPDGSNFTLKIRSTKLEDSAMYFCASSERQGGNSPLHFGNGTRLTVT.

The V call is TRBV10-3, the J call TRBJ1-1, with no clear D. V was shortened by 10 bases and J by 1 base, with 13 bases between the two germline ends. CDR1 and CDR2 (germline): ENHRY, SYGVKD. CDR3 length equals 13 residues. The CDR3 DNA follows: TGTGCCACCGGAGGCAGAGAGAACACTGAAGCTTTCTTT. This sequence encodes CATGGRENTEAFF.

V gene TRBV6-5 combines with J gene TRBJ1-1; the D is unclear. The germline CDR1 and CDR2 sequences are MNHEY and SVGAGI. V was shortened by 6 bases and J by 1 base, with 9 bases between the two germline ends. This CDR3 contains 13 residues. CDR3 protein: CASRQPPNTEAFF. DNA for the CDR3: TGTGCCAGCAGACAGCCTCCGAACACTGAAGCTTTCTTT.

This rearrangement joins TRBV7-9 to TRBJ1-2; D possibly corresponds to TRBD1 (5 bases). Germline V lookup: CDR1 SEHNR, CDR2 FQNEAQ (reference sequence). V dropped 0 bases and J dropped 9 bases, with 11 bases sitting between them. The CDR3 length is 13 residues. The DNA for the CDR3 is TGTGCCAGCAGCTTAGCGGATGGGGGGAGCTACACCTTC. Translating gives CASSLADGGSYTF.

Of note for this clone: Other DNA sequences in the sample encode the same CDR3. The chain joins TRBV7-2 to TRBJ1-1; no firm D call. The CDR3 runs 13 residues. Trimming pared 0 bases from V and 1 base from J, leaving 3 bases between. The germline CDR1 and CDR2 sequences are SGHTA and FQGNSA. CDR3 coding DNA: TGTGCCAGCAGCTTAGCGGAGAACACTGAAGCTTTCTTT. Amino acid sequence: CASSLAENTEAFF.

V gene TRBV9 combines with J gene TRBJ2-1; 7 bases map to TRBD2. CDR1 is SGDLS, CDR2 YYNGEE, per germline. V was clipped by 4 bases and J by 2 bases; unmatched bases: 9. CDR3 length: 16 amino acids. The CDR3 is CASSLGGLAAYNEQFF. CDR3 DNA sequence: TGTGCCAGCAGCCTAGGCGGTCTAGCGGCCTACAATGAGCAGTTCTTC.

The genes are TRBV10-3 and TRBJ2-1, with 8 bases fitting TRBD2. CDR1 is ENHRY, CDR2 SYGVKD, per germline. The CDR3 has 14 amino acids. The junction had 2 bases not matched to a gene; V was cut back by 7 bases and J by 0 bases. Here the CDR3 reads CAIKSGGSYNEQFF. The CDR3 DNA sequence: TGTGCCATCAAAAGCGGGGGCTCCTACAATGAGCAGTTCTTC.

The chain couples TRBV19 to TRBJ1-1; D is unclear. The CDR3 consists of 13 residues. Germline-derived CDR1 and CDR2 are LNHDA and SQIVND (reference sequence). Trimming pared 4 bases from V and 4 bases from J, leaving 10 bases between. The CDR3 here is CASSTRFGTEAFF. DNA for the CDR3: TGTGCCAGTAGTACGAGGTTCGGCACTGAAGCTTTCTTT. Using reference TRBV19 and TRBJ1-1 for the parts outside the CDR3, the full variable domain is DGGITQSPKYLFRKEGQNVTLSCEQNLNHDAMYWYRQDPGQGLRLIYYSQIVNDFQKGDIAEGYSVSREKKESFPLTVTSAQKNPTAFYLCASSTRFGTEAFFGQGTRLTVV.

The table lists this clone with a count of one. This chain uses TRBV6-5 with TRBJ1-1; the D is unclear. Germline assignment: CDR1 MNHEY and CDR2 SVGAGI. This CDR3 contains 15 residues. V lost 6 bases to trimming and J lost 2 bases, with 16 bases between them. The CDR3 spells CASRPQTTINTEAFF. The CDR3 DNA reads as TGTGCCAGCAGGCCACAGACGACAATAAACACTGAAGCTTTCTTT.

The rearrangement links TRBV7-3 to TRBJ1-2; no definite D call. The germline CDR1 and CDR2 sequences are SGHTA and FQGTGA. V was cut by 2 bases and J by 4 bases, with 14 bases left in between. CDR3 length: 15 residues. The CDR3 DNA is TGTGCCAGCAGCTTAGGAACGACGGGAAGCTATGGCTACACCTTC. As protein: CASSLGTTGSYGYTF. Full variable domain (remainder filled in from reference TRBV7-3 and TRBJ1-2): GAGVSQTPSNKVTEKGKYVELRCDPISGHTALYWYRQSLGQGPEFLIYFQGTGAADDSGLPNDRFFAVRPEGSVSTLKIQRTERGDSAVYLCASSLGTTGSYGYTFGSGTRLTVV.

The genes are TRBV10-3 and TRBJ1-3; D ambiguous. Germline V gene sequence: CDR1 ENHRY, CDR2 SYGVKD. The CDR3 is 14 amino acids. Trimming left V 6 bases short and J 2 bases short, with 11 bases between. CDR3 protein: CAIRASATGNTIYF. The CDR3 region has the DNA TGTGCCATCAGGGCAAGCGCCACTGGAAACACCATATATTTT.

The rearrangement links TRBV29-1 to TRBJ2-2, with D perhaps TRBD2 (6 bases). From germline, CDR1 is SQVTM and CDR2 ANQGSEA. Trimming shortened V by 7 bases and J by 4 bases, and 13 bases separated the two germline ends. This CDR3 region has 13 residues. The CDR3 DNA reads TGCAGCGGCGGGACGGTCGGCACCGGGGAGCTGTTTTTT. Protein product: CSGGTVGTGELFF.

V and J are TRBV19 and TRBJ2-5; 7 bases agree with TRBD1. This CDR3 spans 13 amino acids. V dropped 7 bases and J dropped 5; count of bases not matched to a gene: 7. Germline V lookup: CDR1 LNHDA, CDR2 SQIVND (reference sequence). The CDR3 loop reads CASTTGSGETQYF. For the CDR3, the DNA is TGTGCCAGTACGACAGGGAGTGGGGAGACCCAGTACTTC.

As concerns this clone: One end of the junction does not line up with germline, which may come from a read error. The V and J genes are TRBV7-7 and TRBJ2-2; 9 bases map to TRBD2. The CDR3 is made up of 16 amino acids. The germline gives CDR1 SSHAT, CDR2 FNYEAQ (reference sequence). The DNA for the CDR3 is TGTGCTAGCAGCTTAGTAGCGGGGGTGAACACCGGGGAGCTGTTTTTT. Encoded protein: CASSLVAGVNTGELFF.

The CDR3 sequence: CASSQDFNRNTGELFF. The CDR3 nucleotides read TGCGCCAGCAGCCAAGATTTTAACAGAAACACCGGGGAGCTGTTTTTT. V usage is TRBV4-3 and J usage is TRBJ2-2; D is unresolved. The CDR3 runs to 16 residues. In germline, CDR1 is LGHNA, CDR2 YSLEER. The germline V and J ends were trimmed by 0 bases and 2 bases, with 10 bases remaining between them.

The chain is built from TRBV4-1 and TRBJ2-1; weak D call: TRBD2 (5 bases). The CDR3 is made up of 16 amino acids. The germline V gene encodes CDR1 MGHRA and CDR2 YSYEKL. V gave up 4 bases and J gave up 7 bases, with 20 bases separating them. For the CDR3, the DNA is TGCGCCAGCAGCCTTCCGGGAATCCATTTGGGGAATGAGCAGTTCTTC. This encodes CASSLPGIHLGNEQFF.

The CDR3 coding sequence is TGTGCCAGCAGTAGACGAGTATCGCCAGATACGCAGTATTTT. Encoded protein: CASSRRVSPDTQYF. The chain combines TRBV6-5 with TRBJ2-3, with D unclear. Germline V gene data show CDR1 as MNHEY and CDR2 as SVGAGI. The CDR3 totals 14 residues. Trimming cost V 5 bases and J 4 bases, with 13 bases left between them.

The CDR3 here is CSTLGQGTGEQYF. The CDR3 nucleotides read TGCAGCACCCTAGGACAGGGAACGGGCGAGCAGTACTTC. The chain links TRBV29-1 to TRBJ2-7, with TRBD1 matching over 8 bases. Germline trimming cut 8 bases from V and 6 bases from J; bases unmatched to any gene: 12. This CDR3 contains 13 residues. CDR1 and CDR2 (germline): SQVTM, ANQGSEA.

The genes are TRBV4-3 and TRBJ1-5, with D perhaps TRBD1 (5 bases). Trimming shortened V by 0 bases and J by 0 bases, and 12 bases separated the two germline ends. CDR1 LGHNA and CDR2 YSLEER come from the germline V gene. CDR3 length equals 17 residues. The CDR3 nucleotides read TGCGCCAGCAGCCAAGAAACTGGGGGGGTTAGCAATCAGCCCCAGCATTTT. This translates into CASSQETGGVSNQPQHF.

This chain joins TRBV5-5 and TRBJ1-4, with D hard to call. CDR3 length equals 15 residues. The germline gives CDR1 SGHKS, CDR2 YYEKEE (reference sequence). V lost 7 bases and J lost 4, with 17 bases in between. The CDR3 sequence: CASGFGWGDNEKLFF. For the CDR3, the DNA is TGTGCCAGCGGTTTCGGGTGGGGAGATAATGAAAAACTGTTTTTT. Filled out from reference TRBV5-5 and TRBJ1-4, the complete variable domain reads DAGVTQSPTHLIKTRGQQVTLRCSPISGHKSVSWYQQVLGQGPQFIFQYYEKEERGRGNFPDRFSARQFPNYSSELNVNALLLGDSALYLCASGFGWGDNEKLFFGSGTQLSVL.

This clone was found a few times. This chain connects TRBV27 to TRBJ1-1; D gene unclear. The CDR3 spans 14 residues. The V and J ends lost 8 bases and 4 bases respectively, with 17 bases between them. CDR1 MNHEY and CDR2 SMNVEV come from the germline V gene (reference sequence). The CDR3 region is CASYSSGRSTEAFF. CDR3 DNA sequence: TGTGCCAGCTACTCGTCCGGGAGGTCCACTGAAGCTTTCTTT.

The CDR3 reads CASSAPVLGVYNSPLHF. The CDR3 DNA is TGTGCCAGCAGTGCCCCCGTTTTGGGAGTTTATAATTCACCCCTCCACTTT. The chain employs TRBV6-4 and TRBJ1-6, with D unresolved. The germline gives CDR1 MRHNA, CDR2 SNTAGT. Trimming removed 4 bases at V and 4 bases at J, with 17 bases between. The CDR3 runs 17 residues.

The chain links TRBV9 to TRBJ2-3; D may match TRBD1 or TRBD2 (5 bases each). Trimming shortened V by 0 bases and J by 2 bases, and 19 bases separated the two germline ends. This CDR3 is built from 18 residues. Germline V CDR1 and CDR2: SGDLS, YYNGEE. CDR3 in amino acids: CASSVGRGLGPTTDTQYF. CDR3 nucleotide sequence: TGTGCCAGCAGCGTAGGCCGCGGCCTGGGACCCACCACAGATACGCAGTATTTT.